This is a list of T cell receptor beta chains from one sample in a study of beta chain features in type 1 diabetes. Repertoires were generated with immunoSEQ multiplex PCR, while TCRdb's copy carries only in-frame clones and drops some. The sample yields 600,000 to 700,000 clones, around 12% seen once. Sequencing used naive CD4+ T cells from blood. The receptors stem from a man aged 30 to 39 with type 1 diabetes. CDR3s include the opening cysteine and the closing phenylalanine or tryptophan. Fields, in order: D gene, CDR3 length, V gene, J gene, clone size, CDR3 DNA, CDR3 protein. A D gene is named only where the DNA matches it firmly. Rows may omit the clone size; those that give it use once, few, many or a size class.

TRBD2	16	TRBV7-2	TRBJ2-3	NA	TGTGCCAGCAGCCCGGGACTAGCGGGGAGGGCAGATACGCAGTATTTT	CASSPGLAGRADTQYF
NA	15	TRBV25-1	TRBJ1-1	NA	TGTGCCAGCACCCCAGGAGGGCAGGGAATAACTGAAGCTTTCTTT	CASTPGGQGITEAFF
NA	15	TRBV7-9	TRBJ1-1	NA	TGTGCCAGCAGCCCACCCTCTAACAGGGCCTATGAAGCTTTCTTT	CASSPPSNRAYEAFF
NA	16	TRBV6-5	TRBJ2-7	NA	TGTGCCAGCAGTTCGCCGCTGGGACTTTCCGGCTACGAGCAGTACTTC	CASSSPLGLSGYEQYF
TRBD2	15	TRBV2	TRBJ2-5	NA	TGTGCCAGCAGTGGACTAGCGGGGGGGCGAGAGACCCAGTACTTC	CASSGLAGGRETQYF
NA	13	TRBV6-5	TRBJ1-2	few	TGTGCCATCAGTGGGGGCGGCGTTTATGGCTACACCTTC	CAISGGGVYGYTF
NA	14	TRBV5-1	TRBJ1-5	NA	TGCGCCAGCAGCTTGGGCAATGGGGATCAGCCCCAGCATTTT	CASSLGNGDQPQHF
TRBD1	15	TRBV5-1	TRBJ2-3	NA	TGCGCCAGCAGCTCGGACAGGTCCAACACAGATACGCAGTATTTT	CASSSDRSNTDTQYF
NA	16	TRBV7-9	TRBJ2-7	few	TGTGCCAGCAGCTTATATGAGGGCCAAGGGAAATACGAGCAGTACTTC	CASSLYEGQGKYEQYF
TRBD1	15	TRBV4-1	TRBJ2-4	few	TGCGCCAGCAGCCAACCGACAGGGTCGAAAAACATTCAGTACTTC	CASSQPTGSKNIQYF